The clone carrying this T cell receptor (beta chain) was seen at least ten times. Antigen specificity is unknown. Trimming cost V 7 bases and J 5 bases, with 11 bases left between them. This CDR3 has 11 residues. Germline loops: CDR1 DFQATT, CDR2 SNEGSKA (reference sequence). The data were taken from a study of shared clonotypes between healthy human individuals. Caucasian adults residing in Nashville, Tennessee made up all the donors. Study-wide points: Blood was the only sampled material, and tissue repertoires likely differ.

Assay used: immunoSEQ multiplex PCR; TCRdb lists only in-frame clones, some missing. The sample consists of some 240,000 clones, approximately 65% of them appearing once. The chain has TRBV20-1 and TRBJ1-2; D remains ambiguous. The receptor's source is a young man in good health. The sequencing input was memory CD4+ T cells sorted from blood. Documented subset: CD45RA-negative fraction. This chain's CDR3 is CSVQPGYGYTF. CDR3 in DNA: TGCAGTGTCCAACCGGGTTATGGCTACACCTTC.